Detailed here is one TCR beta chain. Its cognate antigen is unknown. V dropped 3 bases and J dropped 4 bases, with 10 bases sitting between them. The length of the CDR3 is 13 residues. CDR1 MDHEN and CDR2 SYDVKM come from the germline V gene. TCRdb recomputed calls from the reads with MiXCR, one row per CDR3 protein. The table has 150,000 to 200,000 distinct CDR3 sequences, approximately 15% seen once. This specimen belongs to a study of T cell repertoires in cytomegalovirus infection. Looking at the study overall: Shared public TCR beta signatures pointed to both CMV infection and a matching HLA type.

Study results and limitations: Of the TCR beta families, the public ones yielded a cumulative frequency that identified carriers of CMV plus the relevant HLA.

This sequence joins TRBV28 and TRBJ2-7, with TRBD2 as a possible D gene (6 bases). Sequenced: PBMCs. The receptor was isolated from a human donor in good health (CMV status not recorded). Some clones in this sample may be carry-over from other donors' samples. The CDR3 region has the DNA TGTGCCAGCAGTTTTGAAGGGAGGTACGAGCAGTACTTC. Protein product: CASSFEGRYEQYF.